This section outlines one T cell receptor beta chain sequence together with its context. As yet, its antigen is unknown. The data originate from a study of CD8 T cells in ankylosing spondylitis. The study, taken as a whole, reports: Clones that were linked to disease were CD8+ and were relatively rare in peripheral blood. Reportedly, significant enrichment of disease-linked clones occurred in matched ankylosing spondylitis synovial fluid. There was a TCR beta motif, made of several highly homologous variants, that appeared characteristic of ankylosing spondylitis blood.

In making TCR beta libraries, quantitative 5'-RACE with molecular barcodes was used. A single record per CDR3 protein comes from TCRdb applying MiXCR to the 5' RACE reads. The top ten hold approximately 1% of the sample, which has about 450,000 distinct CDR3 sequences, roughly 26% seen once. Material for sequencing was blood, either unsorted or a sorted T cell fraction (not recorded which). This receptor was identified in a male donor with ankylosing spondylitis.

This CDR3 reads CASSPTGSGTQYF. CDR3 in DNA: TGTGCCAGCAGCCCAACAGGATCGGGGACCCAGTACTTC. The chain uses TRBV6-2 or TRBV6-3 and TRBJ2-5; a possible D gene is TRBD1 (5 bases). This CDR3 has 13 residues. V gave up 6 bases and J gave up 7 bases, with 15 bases separating them. In germline, CDR1 is MNHEY, CDR2 SVGEGT.